The 13 T cell receptor beta chains given below trace back to one sample, sequenced in a study of T cells in localized non-small cell lung cancer. Repertoires were generated with immunoSEQ multiplex PCR, while TCRdb's copy carries only in-frame clones and drops some. The sample carries approximately 1,300 clones, under 50% recorded once. The specimen comprised lung tumor tissue, sampled before any cancer treatment. All receptors derive from a male donor at least 60 years old with stage III lung adenocarcinoma.

The J gene is TRBJ2-1, the V gene TRBV6-8; D may correspond to TRBD1 or TRBD2 (5 bases each). The CDR3 runs 14 residues. V lost 5 bases and J lost 7, with 15 bases in between. Germline CDR1 reads MNHGY; CDR2 reads SAAAGT. CDR3 in amino acids: CASSDGDDRNEQFF. In DNA, the CDR3 is TGTGCCAGCAGTGACGGGGACGATCGGAATGAGCAGTTCTTC.

Relative to its sample, this clone is medium-sized (0.01 to 0.1%). The chain has TRBV9 and TRBJ2-6; 8 nucleotides match TRBD1. The J segment lost 0 bases and the V segment lost 5 bases, leaving 7 bases of the junction unmatched. CDR1 is SGDLS and CDR2 is YYNGEE in the germline V gene. This CDR3 spans 17 amino acids. The CDR3, as DNA: TGTGCCAGCAGTGGGGGGACAGGCTTCTCTGGGGCCAACGTCCTGACTTTC. This gives the protein CASSGGTGFSGANVLTF.

The rearrangement joins TRBV18 to TRBJ2-5; 9 bases map to TRBD1. V gave up 2 bases and J gave up 4 bases; unmatched junction bases: 5. CDR3 length: 15 amino acids. Germline CDR1 and CDR2: KGHSH and LQKENI. For the CDR3, the DNA is TGTGCCAGCTCACCAAGACAGGGGGAACGAGAGACCCAGTACTTC. This sequence encodes CASSPRQGERETQYF.

There are a few counts of this clone. The genes are TRBV4-1 and TRBJ1-2; D might be TRBD1 (5 bases). CDR1 and CDR2 from the germline V gene are MGHRA and YSYEKL. This CDR3 spans 16 amino acids. Trimming cost V 0 bases and J 0 bases, with 11 bases left between them. CDR3 coding DNA: TGCGCCAGCAGCCAAGAGGCGGGACCGACTAACTATGGCTACACCTTC. This translates into CASSQEAGPTNYGYTF.

V usage is TRBV19 and J usage is TRBJ2-1; 9 nucleotides match TRBD1. The length of the CDR3 is 15 residues. With V trimmed by 6 bases and J by 3 bases, 6 bases remained unmatched. CDR1 is LNHDA and CDR2 is SQIVND in the germline V gene (reference sequence). The CDR3 DNA sequence: TGTGCCAGTAGACCCCCGGGACAGGGCTACAATGAGCAGTTCTTC. Amino acid sequence: CASRPPGQGYNEQFF.

CDR3 DNA sequence: TGCAGCGTTTCACACAGGGCCGCGAACACTGAAGCTTTCTTT. Its protein product is CSVSHRAANTEAFF. The chain combines TRBV29-1 with TRBJ1-1, with a possible D match to TRBD1 (6 bases). Germline V gene lookup returns CDR1 SQVTM and CDR2 ANQGSEA. This CDR3 comprises 14 residues. V lost 5 bases, J lost 1 base, and 14 bases lay in between. Using reference TRBV29-1 and TRBJ1-1 for the parts outside the CDR3, the full variable domain is SAVISQKPSRDICQRGTSLTIQCQVDSQVTMMFWYRQQPGQSLTLIATANQGSEATYESGFVIDKFPISRPNLTFSTLTVSNMSPEDSSIYLCSVSHRAANTEAFFGQGTRLTVV.

The count of this clone is one. This chain uses TRBV14 with TRBJ2-1; a possible D gene is TRBD2 (6 bases). Germline CDR1 SGHDN, CDR2 FVKESK. The V end lost 2 bases, the J end lost 6 bases, and 17 bases lay between the germline ends. CDR3 length: 16 amino acids. The CDR3 DNA follows: TGTGCCAGCAGCCAACTCAAGCGGGCAGGAGGCAATGAGCAGTTCTTC. Translating it yields CASSQLKRAGGNEQFF.

This clone was counted between two and nine times. Germline is not matched at one junction end, which may reflect a read error. The rearrangement joins TRBV9 to TRBJ1-5; tentatively, D is TRBD1 (5 bases). This CDR3 is built from 14 residues. Germline V gene lookup returns CDR1 SGDLS and CDR2 YYNGEE. The CDR3 region has the DNA TGTGCCAGCAGTGTAGGGGCAGGGAGTCAGCCCCAGCATTTT. Its protein is CASSVGAGSQPQHF. Together with reference TRBV9 and TRBJ1-5, the CDR3 gives the full variable domain: DSGVTQTPKHLITATGQRVTLRCSPRSGDLSVYWYQQSLDQGLQFLIQYYNGEERAKGNILERFSAQQFPDLHSELNLSSLELGDSALYFCASSVGAGSQPQHFGDGTRLSIL.

The rearrangement uses TRBV29-1 and TRBJ2-6, with a possible D match to TRBD1 (6 bases). The CDR3 has 16 residues. The germline V and J ends were trimmed by 5 bases and 2 bases, with 16 bases remaining between them. In germline, CDR1 is SQVTM, CDR2 ANQGSEA. The CDR3 protein is CSVSHRESAGANVLTF. CDR3 nucleotide sequence: TGCAGCGTTTCACACAGGGAGTCGGCTGGGGCCAACGTCCTGACTTTC.

This clone is termed large (0.1 to 1%). The chain recombines TRBV9 with TRBJ2-1; 11 nucleotides match TRBD2. J gave up 7 bases and V 0 bases, and 3 bases lay outside the gene matches. The CDR3 has 15 amino acids. The germline V gene encodes CDR1 SGDLS and CDR2 YYNGEE. This chain's CDR3 is CASSVEASGRNEQFF. The DNA of the CDR3 is TGTGCCAGCAGCGTAGAAGCTAGCGGGAGGAATGAGCAGTTCTTC.

In its sample, this clone ranks as large. The V gene is TRBV11-3, the J gene TRBJ2-7, with TRBD2 matching 12 bases. CDR1 SGHNT and CDR2 YENEEA come from the germline V gene. CDR3 length: 15 amino acids. Trimming cost V 5 bases and J 2 bases; bases outside gene matches: 4. The CDR3 DNA reads TGTGCCAGCAGCATACTAGCGGGAGGTGCCTACGAGCAGTACTTC. This gives the protein CASSILAGGAYEQYF.

This clone turned up a few times. The chain links TRBV14 to TRBJ1-1; 8 nucleotides line up with TRBD1. Germline V CDR1 and CDR2: SGHDN, FVKESK. V gave up 5 bases and J gave up 1 base; unmatched junction bases: 6. This CDR3 region has 15 residues. CDR3 DNA sequence: TGTGCCAGCAGCGCCCGGACAGGGTGGAACACTGAAGCTTTCTTT. This sequence encodes CASSARTGWNTEAFF.

This chain uses TRBV28 with TRBJ1-6; 10 nucleotides line up with TRBD1. This CDR3 has 16 amino acids. The germline gives CDR1 MDHEN, CDR2 SYDVKM. V gave up 4 bases and J gave up 10 bases; unmatched junction bases: 10. The CDR3: CASSYGGTGVSSPLHF. The CDR3 nucleotides read TGTGCCAGCAGTTACGGAGGGACAGGGGTAAGCTCACCCCTCCACTTT.